This TCR beta chain comes out of a study of T cells after yellow fever vaccination. TCRdb itself ran the 5' RACE reads through MiXCR, one entry per CDR3 protein. The table includes some 600,000 distinct CDR3 sequences, 10% to 15% detected once. With regard to this clonotype: Its antigen is still unknown.

The study, taken as a whole, reports: Booster sampling recovered most clones from primary vaccination (approximately 97% CD4, around 90% CD8).

Germline V gives CDR1 MNHNS, CDR2 SASEGT. Between the trimmed V and J ends, which lost 7 bases and 5 bases, there was a span of 23 bases. The CDR3 covers 17 residues. The receptor comes from a man aged 30 to 45 who received the YFV17D yellow fever vaccine. The V call is TRBV6-1, the J call TRBJ2-2; D not certain. The starting material was PBMCs, obtained on the day of the yellow fever booster vaccination. The CDR3: CASNALSGALGTGELFF. Written as DNA, the CDR3 is TGTGCCAGCAACGCCCTTAGTGGTGCTCTGGGAACCGGGGAGCTGTTTTTT.